Below are 27 T cell receptor beta chains sequenced from a single sample in a study of CD8+CD57+ T cells in acquired aplastic anemia. TCR beta VDJ combinations and CDR3 sequences were profiled from genomic DNA. TCRdb fed the reads into MiXCR, producing one record per CDR3 protein. The repertoire has over 150,000 distinct CDR3 sequences, 71% of them found once; the top ten carry 35% to 50%. Whoever was chosen for sequencing had shown CD8+CD57+ cell expansion by flow cytometry. Sequences were obtained from sorted CD4+, CD8+, or CD8+CD57+ T cells (not recorded which) from PBMCs. Receptors were obtained from a human donor with aplastic anemia.

The rearrangement links TRBV20-1 to TRBJ1-1; 9 nucleotides agree with TRBD1. J gave up 6 bases and V 5 bases, and 4 bases lay outside the gene matches. Per the germline V gene, CDR1 is DFQATT and CDR2 is SNEGSKA (reference sequence). This CDR3 spans 12 amino acids. CDR3 bases: TGCAGTGCTCGACAGGGGGGCTCTGAAGCTTTCTTT. This translates into CSARQGGSEAFF.

As to this clonotype: The junction shows a germline mismatch at one end, possibly a read error. J is TRBJ2-2 and V is TRBV7-7, with D uncertain. CDR1 and CDR2 from the germline V gene are SSHAT and FNYEAQ (reference sequence). The CDR3 spans 13 residues. CDR3 protein: CASSSTPTGELFF. The CDR3 DNA reads as TGTGCTAGCAGCTCAACACCGACCGGGGAGCTGTTTTTT.

This rearrangement joins TRBV12-3 or TRBV12-4 to TRBJ2-3; D is undetermined. This CDR3 region has 12 residues. V dropped 4 bases and J dropped 6 bases, with 8 bases sitting between them. CDR3 amino acids: CASSSTPDTQYF. The CDR3 DNA sequence: TGTGCCAGCAGTTCAACACCGGATACGCAGTATTTT.

CDR3 region: CASSLVGGVYEQYF. The CDR3 DNA follows: TGTGCCAGCAGCTTGGTCGGGGGGGTCTACGAGCAGTACTTC. V is TRBV7-3 and J is TRBJ2-7, with 8 bases that match TRBD2. Unmatched junction bases numbered 4, after V lost 3 bases and J lost 3 bases. CDR1 is SGHTA, CDR2 FQGTGA, per germline. This CDR3 has 14 residues.

The chain uses TRBV20-1 and TRBJ2-1; TRBD2 aligns across 8 bases. The CDR3 is 16 amino acids. The V gene's germline CDR1 is DFQATT and CDR2 SNEGSKA (reference sequence). Germline trimming cut 0 bases from V and 6 bases from J; bases unmatched to any gene: 10. CDR3 sequence: CSARDLGSGEINEQFF. DNA of the CDR3: TGCAGTGCTAGAGATCTGGGTAGCGGGGAGATCAATGAGCAGTTCTTC.

The J gene is TRBJ2-7, the V gene TRBV4-1; 7 bases fit TRBD1. Germline lookup yields CDR1 MGHRA and CDR2 YSYEKL. Trimming at V came to 5 bases and at J to 6 bases, leaving 4 bases not matched to a gene. The CDR3 spans 12 residues. CDR3 in amino acids: CASSFDRAEQYF. As DNA, the CDR3 is TGCGCCAGCAGCTTCGACAGGGCCGAGCAGTACTTC.

This rearrangement joins TRBV5-1 to TRBJ2-7; 8 positions match TRBD1. After removal of 0 bases from V and 3 bases from J, the junction contained 5 bases not matched to a gene. Germline-derived CDR1 and CDR2 are SGHRS and YFSETQ. The CDR3 runs 15 residues. CDR3 sequence: CASSLGGQENYEQYF. The CDR3 DNA follows: TGCGCCAGCAGCTTGGGGGGACAGGAGAACTACGAGCAGTACTTC.

The V gene is TRBV10-3, the J gene TRBJ2-1; D gene ambiguous. V was trimmed by 3 bases and J by 5 bases, leaving 17 bases between them. Germline CDR1 and CDR2: ENHRY and SYGVKD. The CDR3 loop spans 16 amino acids. The CDR3 sequence: CAISDDWTSPDNEQFF. Here the CDR3 DNA reads TGTGCCATCAGTGATGACTGGACGAGCCCCGACAATGAGCAGTTCTTC.

This sequence joins TRBV20-1 and TRBJ2-1; 12 bases align to TRBD2. Per germline, CDR1 DFQATT and CDR2 SNEGSKA (reference sequence). This CDR3 has 17 amino acids. With V trimmed by 3 bases and J by 4 bases, 10 bases remained unmatched. The CDR3 spells CSASLLAGGALYNEQFF. The DNA of the CDR3 is TGCAGTGCTAGTCTACTAGCGGGAGGCGCCCTTTACAATGAGCAGTTCTTC.

This clonotype has just a few counts. The V call is TRBV29-1, the J call TRBJ2-1; D unresolved. CDR1 SQVTM and CDR2 ANQGSEA come from the germline V gene. This CDR3 is 13 amino acids long. V shed 5 bases and J shed 0 bases, with 8 bases lying between them. The CDR3 DNA reads TGCAGCGTTTTATGGAGCTCCTACAATGAGCAGTTCTTC. It yields the protein CSVLWSSYNEQFF.

The CDR3 loop is CASSPRLEEYWVEQFF. CDR3 DNA: TGTGCCAGCAGCCCGAGACTAGAGGAATATTGGGTTGAGCAGTTCTTC. The chain links TRBV12-3 or TRBV12-4 to TRBJ2-1, with D possibly TRBD2 on 6 matching bases. V was shortened by 6 bases and J by 9 bases, with 24 bases between the two germline ends. This CDR3 contains 16 residues.

The J gene is TRBJ1-3, the V gene TRBV7-2; D is uncertain. The CDR3 has 17 amino acids. Germline lookup yields CDR1 SGHTA and CDR2 FQGNSA. Trimming removed 6 bases from V and 4 bases from J, with 22 bases in between. The CDR3 nucleotides read TGTGCCAGCAGACCCCTGGGCGGCGGCTCGGGGGGAAACACCATATATTTT. Translating it yields CASRPLGGGSGGNTIYF.

Details on this clonotype: A read error may account for a junction end that differs from germline. The V gene is TRBV7-2, the J gene TRBJ2-5, with D perhaps TRBD2 (6 bases). Germline CDR1 SGHTA, CDR2 FQGNSA. The CDR3 length is 14 residues. CDR3 sequence: CAGSHRRGGETQYF. The CDR3 region has the DNA TGTGCCGGCAGCCACAGGAGGGGTGGGGAGACCCAATACTTC.

The V call is TRBV5-4, the J call TRBJ2-2; a weak D match, TRBD1 (6 bases). Looked up from germline, CDR1 is SGHNT and CDR2 is YYREEE (reference sequence). Trimming removed 4 bases at V and 0 bases at J, with 16 bases between. The CDR3 has 17 amino acids. The CDR3 DNA reads TGTGCCAGCAGCCCTACTGAAAGGACAGCGAACACCGGGGAGCTGTTTTTT. Amino acid sequence: CASSPTERTANTGELFF. The whole variable domain, filled in from reference TRBV5-4 and TRBJ2-2, reads ETGVTQSPTHLIKTRGQQVTLRCSSQSGHNTVSWYQQALGQGPQFIFQYYREEENGRGNFPPRFSGLQFPNYSSELNVNALELDDSALYLCASSPTERTANTGELFFGEGSRLTVL.

The genes are TRBV20-1 and TRBJ2-2; 8 nucleotides match TRBD2. V trimming: 6 bases; J trimming: 5 bases; junction bases outside the gene matches: 11. The CDR3 loop spans 15 amino acids. Looked up from germline, CDR1 is DFQATT and CDR2 is SNEGSKA (reference sequence). For the CDR3, the DNA is TGCAGTGCCGTACCCAGCGGGAGCGGTACCGGGGAGCTGTTTTTT. Translation gives CSAVPSGSGTGELFF.

The rearrangement links TRBV19 to TRBJ2-2; D call uncertain. The germline V gene encodes CDR1 LNHDA and CDR2 SQIVND (reference sequence). With 6 bases removed from V and 6 bases from J, the gap between germline ends came to 14 bases. CDR3 length: 14 residues. In DNA form, the CDR3 reads TGTGCCAGTAGAGAACCCACGGTATCCGGGGAGCTGTTTTTT. Amino acids: CASREPTVSGELFF.

The gene calls are TRBV20-1 and TRBJ2-7, with D perhaps TRBD2 (6 bases). CDR3 length equals 13 residues. The ends were cut back, 6 bases at V and 5 bases at J, with 17 bases in the middle. The germline CDR1 and CDR2 sequences are DFQATT and SNEGSKA (reference sequence). The CDR3 protein is CSAHRGDLNEQYF. CDR3 nucleotide sequence: TGCAGTGCCCACCGCGGGGACCTCAACGAGCAGTACTTC.

This clonotype was observed a handful of times. The chain links TRBV7-3 to TRBJ2-7, with TRBD1 as a possible D gene (6 bases). From germline, CDR1 is SGHTA and CDR2 FQGTGA. The V and J ends lost 5 bases and 2 bases respectively, with 10 bases between them. The CDR3 runs 13 residues. This CDR3 reads CASSPGQPYEQYF. The CDR3 DNA follows: TGTGCCAGCAGCCCTGGACAGCCCTACGAGCAGTACTTC.

This clonotype was seen many times. The rearrangement joins TRBV3-2 to TRBJ1-3; the D call in the table, TRBD1, was not verified against the DNA. TRBV3-2 is a recognized pseudogene. The CDR3 loop spans 14 amino acids. In nucleotides, the CDR3 is TGTGCCACCCACGGACAGGTCTCTGGAAACACCATATATTTT. It is translated as CATHGQVSGNTIYF.

V usage is TRBV7-9 and J usage is TRBJ1-2; D may be TRBD1 (6 bases). This CDR3 is built from 14 residues. The germline gives CDR1 SEHNR, CDR2 FQNEAQ (reference sequence). V was pared by 5 bases and J by 8 bases, with 18 bases between. The CDR3 is CASSVGLQGRGYTF. The CDR3 DNA reads TGTGCCAGCAGCGTAGGCCTACAGGGACGGGGCTACACCTTC.

The rearrangement links TRBV9 to TRBJ2-7; D may be TRBD1 or TRBD2 (5 bases each). This CDR3 spans 15 amino acids. Between the trimmed V and J ends, which lost 3 bases and 3 bases, there was a span of 16 bases. Germline CDR1 is SGDLS and CDR2 is YYNGEE. The CDR3 sequence: CASSAAVGVHYEQYF. CDR3 bases: TGTGCCAGCAGCGCAGCTGTGGGGGTCCACTACGAGCAGTACTTC.

CDR3 DNA sequence: TGTGCCAGCAGCTCCGGGGACACTGAAGCTTTCTTT. Translated: CASSSGDTEAFF. The chain is built from TRBV11-2 and TRBJ1-1, with D unresolved. Germline values: CDR1 SGHAT, CDR2 FQNNGV. The CDR3 runs to 12 residues. Trimming shortened V by 4 bases and J by 3 bases, and 6 bases separated the two germline ends.

This clonotype has a handful of counts. The rearrangement links TRBV29-1 to TRBJ1-1, with no clear D. The V and J ends lost 7 bases and 4 bases respectively, with 22 bases between them. The CDR3 length is 15 residues. CDR1 and CDR2 (germline): SQVTM, ANQGSEA. In DNA, the CDR3 is TGCAGCGCCAGCGTCAGTGCGGCGCCGACCACTGAAGCTTTCTTT. Translating gives CSASVSAAPTTEAFF.

This chain uses TRBV6-1 with TRBJ2-7, with a possible D match to TRBD1 (5 bases). V shed 7 bases and J shed 3 bases, with 19 bases lying between them. CDR1 and CDR2 (germline): MNHNS, SASEGT. This CDR3 contains 15 residues. The CDR3 is CASTQTGQRGYEQYF. DNA of the CDR3: TGTGCCAGCACCCAGACCGGGCAAAGGGGCTACGAGCAGTACTTC.

The chain joins TRBV5-1 to TRBJ2-5; TRBD1 matches 7 bases. The V segment lost 0 bases and the J segment 4 bases; nucleotides outside the gene matches: 12. The CDR3 sequence is 17 residues long. Germline assignment: CDR1 SGHRS and CDR2 YFSETQ. Here the CDR3 reads CASSLGVATGATETQYF. CDR3 coding DNA: TGCGCCAGCAGCTTGGGTGTGGCAACAGGGGCTACAGAGACCCAGTACTTC.

This sequence joins TRBV2 and TRBJ2-5, with unresolved D. The V gene lost 3 bases and the J gene lost 5 bases, with 7 bases spanning the gap. The CDR3 consists of 12 residues. Germline CDR1 reads SNHLY; CDR2 reads FYNNEI. CDR3 sequence reads: CASSDPAETQYF. CDR3 coding DNA: TGTGCCAGCAGTGACCCTGCTGAGACCCAGTACTTC.

This clonotype has only one observation. This chain links TRBV2 with TRBJ2-5, with D unresolved. CDR3 length: 12 amino acids. V dropped 4 bases and J dropped 5 bases, with 8 bases sitting between them. CDR1 is SNHLY and CDR2 is FYNNEI in the germline V gene. The CDR3 here is CASSAHGETQYF. DNA for the CDR3: TGTGCCAGCAGTGCCCACGGGGAGACCCAGTACTTC.